These T cell receptor beta chains were read from a single sample in a study of blood T cell repertoires in COVID-19. Data came from immunoSEQ multiplex PCR; TCRdb stores just in-frame clones and leaves some out. The data contain fewer than 300,000 clones, approximately 88% of them singletons. Input material: PBMCs or T cells enriched from blood (not recorded which). The source is a woman aged 40-49 years with acute COVID-19. Each CDR3 is given with its conserved first and last residue. D genes are given only for firm matches. Some rows mark clone size as missing; the rest say once, few, many or name a class of expanded clone.

V gene,D gene,J gene,clone size,CDR3 protein,CDR3 DNA
TRBV6-5,TRBD1,TRBJ1-6,.,CASTGTGSNSPLHF,TGTGCCAGCACTGGGACAGGGAGTAATTCACCCCTCCACTTT
TRBV5-1,.,TRBJ1-2,.,CASSTDPQGFIIDYGYTF,TGCGCCAGCAGCACAGATCCCCAGGGATTTATCATCGACTATGGCTACACCTTC
TRBV30,.,TRBJ2-5,once,CAWDLRRGETQYF,TGTGCCTGGGATCTAAGACGGGGGGAGACCCAGTACTTC
TRBV9,TRBD1,TRBJ2-6,.,CASSVARTGGEKAGANVLTF,TGTGCCAGCAGCGTGGCCAGGACAGGGGGCGAAAAGGCTGGGGCCAACGTCCTGACTTTC
TRBV20-1,.,TRBJ2-5,once,CSASSETQYF,TGCAGTGCTAGCTCGGAGACCCAGTACTTC
TRBV28,.,TRBJ2-3,.,CASSLWGAGDGGRTDTQYF,TGTGCCAGCAGTTTATGGGGGGCCGGGGACGGCGGGAGAACAGATACGCAGTATTTT
TRBV6-5,.,TRBJ2-3,.,CASGALASTDTQYF,TGTGCCAGCGGGGCCCTAGCGAGCACAGATACGCAGTATTTT
TRBV14,TRBD2,TRBJ2-5,.,CASSQEFVRGRGVPARETQYF,TGTGCCAGCAGCCAAGAATTTGTCCGCGGGAGGGGGGTACCCGCCCGAGAGACCCAGTACTTC
TRBV5-1,.,TRBJ1-3,.,CASSLGGSGNTIYF,TGCGCCAGCAGCTTAGGGGGCTCTGGAAACACCATATATTTT
TRBV7-6,TRBD2,TRBJ2-3,.,CASSLVGASGLDTQYF,TGTGCCAGCAGCTTAGTTGGGGCTAGCGGTCTAGATACGCAGTATTTT
TRBV4-2,TRBD2,TRBJ2-3,once,CASSQDTSGYSTDTQYF,TGTGCCAGCAGCCAGGACACTAGCGGGTATAGCACAGATACGCAGTATTTT
TRBV5-8,TRBD1,TRBJ2-5,.,CASRRQGARETQYF,TGTGCCAGCAGAAGACAGGGGGCCAGGGAGACCCAGTACTTC
TRBV5-1,TRBD1,TRBJ1-2,once,CASSSGQVGGYTF,TGCGCCAGCAGCTCGGGACAGGTTGGTGGCTACACCTTC
TRBV19,.,TRBJ1-5,.,CASSADSVHSNQPQHF,TGTGCCAGTAGTGCGGACAGCGTCCATAGCAATCAGCCCCAGCATTTT
TRBV7-2,TRBD1,TRBJ1-3,.,CASSSIVRTGENTIYF,TGTGCCAGCAGCTCGATAGTGCGGACAGGGGAAAACACCATATATTTT
TRBV6-5,TRBD2,TRBJ2-7,.,CASRGTSVYEQYF,TGTGCCAGCAGGGGGACTAGCGTGTACGAGCAGTACTTC
TRBV10-3,.,TRBJ1-5,.,CAISELEDAEPQHF,TGTGCCATCAGTGAGTTGGAAGATGCGGAGCCCCAGCATTTT
TRBV19,TRBD2,TRBJ2-5,.,CASSKGTSGRAQETQYF,TGTGCCAGTAGTAAAGGGACTAGCGGGAGGGCCCAGGAGACCCAGTACTTC
TRBV18,.,TRBJ1-2,.,CASSPRDSFGGYTF,TGTGCCAGCTCACCACGGGACTCCTTCGGGGGCTACACCTTC
TRBV4-3,.,TRBJ2-1,few,CASSQEALAMEQFF,TGCGCCAGCAGCCAAGAGGCGCTAGCTATGGAGCAGTTCTTC
TRBV2,TRBD2,TRBJ2-3,.,CASSEARTSGDTDTQYF,TGTGCCAGCAGTGAAGCGAGGACTAGCGGCGATACAGATACGCAGTATTTT
TRBV7-7,TRBD2,TRBJ2-5,.,CASSEGLAGSETQYF,TGTGCTAGCAGCGAAGGACTAGCGGGATCCGAGACCCAGTACTTC
TRBV5-1,TRBD1,TRBJ1-3,.,CASSFGQGVSSIYF,TGCGCCAGCAGCTTCGGACAGGGGGTTAGCTCCATATATTTT
TRBV27,TRBD2,TRBJ2-1,.,CASKTLLAGGRRYNEQFF,TGTGCCAGCAAAACTTTACTAGCGGGAGGGCGAAGGTACAATGAGCAGTTCTTC
TRBV6-5,TRBD1,TRBJ2-7,.,CASSYSKSGGGYEQYF,TGTGCCAGCAGTTACTCGAAGTCAGGGGGCGGCTACGAGCAGTACTTC
TRBV29-1,TRBD1,TRBJ2-3,once,CSVDGTGGSDTQYF,TGCAGCGTTGACGGGACAGGGGGGTCAGATACGCAGTATTTT
TRBV27,TRBD2,TRBJ2-3,.,CASSLIGGRGADTQYF,TGTGCCAGCAGTTTAATCGGCGGGAGGGGAGCAGATACGCAGTATTTT
TRBV28,.,TRBJ1-2,few,CASSLSGFYGYTF,TGTGCCAGCAGTTTATCGGGGTTCTATGGCTACACCTTC
TRBV19,TRBD2,TRBJ2-1,.,CASSKGLAGGNYNEQFF,TGTGCCAGTAGTAAGGGACTAGCGGGAGGGAACTACAATGAGCAGTTCTTC
TRBV19,TRBD1,TRBJ1-4,.,CASSMDRDGTNEKLFF,TGTGCCAGTAGTATGGACAGGGATGGCACTAATGAAAAACTGTTTTTT
TRBV4-3,.,TRBJ2-5,once,CASSQGMDYKTQTQYF,TGCGCCAGCAGCCAAGGAATGGACTACAAGACTCAGACCCAGTACTTC
TRBV19,TRBD2,TRBJ2-3,.,CASRQGLAGTDTQYF,TGTGCCAGTAGGCAGGGACTAGCGGGCACAGATACGCAGTATTTT
TRBV23-1,TRBD2,TRBJ2-2,.,CATPSGGAGELFF,TGCGCCACCCCTTCGGGGGGGGCCGGGGAGCTGTTTTTT
TRBV24-1,.,TRBJ1-1,.,CATSEGSGWNTEAFF,TGTGCCACCAGTGAGGGCAGCGGATGGAACACTGAAGCTTTCTTT
TRBV19,.,TRBJ1-5,.,CASSKRVDSNQPQHF,TGTGCCAGTAGTAAGAGAGTTGATAGCAATCAGCCCCAGCATTTT
TRBV24-1,TRBD1,TRBJ2-5,.,CATSEAGGAETQYF,TGTGCCACCAGTGAGGCAGGGGGCGCGGAGACCCAGTACTTC
TRBV27,TRBD1,TRBJ1-2,.,CASSLSQGAGNGYTF,TGTGCCAGCAGTTTGTCACAGGGGGCGGGCAATGGCTACACCTTC
TRBV19,.,TRBJ2-2,.,CASSIGLAGGTGELFF,TGTGCCAGTAGTATAGGTCTGGCAGGGGGGACCGGGGAGCTGTTTTTT
TRBV5-1,.,TRBJ1-6,.,CASSEDSYNSPLHF,TGCGCCAGCAGCGAGGACAGCTATAATTCACCCCTCCACTTT
TRBV7-3,.,TRBJ2-2,.,CASSLAGPASTGELFF,TGTGCCAGCAGCTTGGCGGGCCCAGCGTCCACCGGGGAGCTGTTTTTT
TRBV15,TRBD2,TRBJ2-1,.,CATSRGGDNEQFF,TGTGCCACCAGCAGGGGAGGGGACAATGAGCAGTTCTTC
TRBV18,TRBD1,TRBJ1-5,once,CASSPGGQEYQPQHF,TGTGCCAGCTCACCCGGGGGACAGGAGTATCAGCCCCAGCATTTT
TRBV13,.,TRBJ1-1,few,CASSLQGGAEAFF,TGTGCCAGCAGCTTACAGGGCGGCGCTGAAGCTTTCTTT
TRBV4-1,TRBD1,TRBJ1-2,.,CASSQPGQGISGYTF,TGCGCCAGCAGCCAACCAGGACAGGGAATATCTGGCTACACCTTC
TRBV14,.,TRBJ1-2,.,CASSLQEGDGYTF,TGTGCCAGCAGCCTCCAGGAAGGGGATGGCTACACCTTC
TRBV18,TRBD2,TRBJ2-1,.,CASSLSRDYYNEQFF,TGTGCCAGCTCACTGTCCCGGGACTACTACAATGAGCAGTTCTTC
TRBV2,TRBD1,TRBJ1-1,few,CASSLQGAQTEAFF,TGTGCCAGCAGCTTACAGGGGGCACAAACTGAAGCTTTCTTT
TRBV10-3,.,TRBJ2-3,.,CAISESTTAADTQYF,TGTGCCATCAGTGAGTCGACGACAGCTGCAGATACGCAGTATTTT
TRBV5-1,TRBD1,TRBJ2-5,.,CASRPDRAEETQYF,TGCGCCAGCAGACCCGACAGGGCGGAAGAGACCCAGTACTTC